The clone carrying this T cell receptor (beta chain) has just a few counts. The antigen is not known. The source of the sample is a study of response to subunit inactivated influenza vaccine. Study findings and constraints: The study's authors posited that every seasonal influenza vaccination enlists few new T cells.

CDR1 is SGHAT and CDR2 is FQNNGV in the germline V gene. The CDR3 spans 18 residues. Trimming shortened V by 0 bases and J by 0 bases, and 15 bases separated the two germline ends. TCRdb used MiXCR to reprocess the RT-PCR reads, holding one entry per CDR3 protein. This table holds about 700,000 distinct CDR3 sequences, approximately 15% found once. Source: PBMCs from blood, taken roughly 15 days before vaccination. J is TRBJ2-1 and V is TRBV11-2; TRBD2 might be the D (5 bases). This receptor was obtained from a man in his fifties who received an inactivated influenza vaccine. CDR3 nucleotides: TGTGCCAGCAGCTTAGATCGCGGGTACCGGAGCTCCTACAATGAGCAGTTCTTC. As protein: CASSLDRGYRSSYNEQFF.